The text below deals with one TCR beta chain. The sample comes from a study of early T cells in non-severe SARS-CoV-2 infection. Overall study context: The authors sequenced bulk RNA from unsorted whole blood, leaving chains unpaired.

Trimming took 8 bases from V and 1 from J; bases not matched to a gene: 9. CDR3 length: 15 residues. From germline, CDR1 is SNHLY and CDR2 FYNNEI. The library protocol tagged individual cDNA molecules with unique molecular identifiers. One entry per CDR3 protein, called by TCRdb with MiXCR from the 5' RACE reads. The table records about 56,000 distinct CDR3 sequences, roughly a tenth of them present only once. This sequence joins TRBV2 and TRBJ2-5; 8 bases are shared with TRBD2. The sequencing sample was made of whole blood. The receptor was derived from an adult who was a healthcare worker with PCR-confirmed SARS-CoV-2 infection or an uninfected control (not recorded which). CDR3 amino acids: CASQQASGFQETQYF. CDR3 nucleotides: TGTGCCAGCCAACAGGCTAGCGGGTTCCAAGAGACCCAGTACTTC. Drawing the rest from reference TRBV2 and TRBJ2-5, the complete variable domain is EPEVTQTPSHQVTQMGQEVILRCVPISNHLYFYWYRQILGQKVEFLVSFYNNEISEKSEIFDDQFSVERPDGSNFTLKIRSTKLEDSAMYFCASQQASGFQETQYFGPGTRLLVL.